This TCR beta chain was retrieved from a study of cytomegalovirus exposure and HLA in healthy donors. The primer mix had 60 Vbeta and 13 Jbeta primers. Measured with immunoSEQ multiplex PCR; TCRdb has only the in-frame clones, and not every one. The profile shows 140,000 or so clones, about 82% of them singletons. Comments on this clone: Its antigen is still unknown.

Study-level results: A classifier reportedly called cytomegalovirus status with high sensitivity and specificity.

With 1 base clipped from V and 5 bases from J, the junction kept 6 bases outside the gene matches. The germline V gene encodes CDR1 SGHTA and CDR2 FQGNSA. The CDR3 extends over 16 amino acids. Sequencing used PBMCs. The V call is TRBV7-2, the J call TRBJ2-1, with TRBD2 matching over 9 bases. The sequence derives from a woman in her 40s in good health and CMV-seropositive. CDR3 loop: CASSLGPSGGNNEQFF. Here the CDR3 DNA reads TGTGCCAGCAGCTTAGGCCCCAGCGGGGGGAACAATGAGCAGTTCTTC.